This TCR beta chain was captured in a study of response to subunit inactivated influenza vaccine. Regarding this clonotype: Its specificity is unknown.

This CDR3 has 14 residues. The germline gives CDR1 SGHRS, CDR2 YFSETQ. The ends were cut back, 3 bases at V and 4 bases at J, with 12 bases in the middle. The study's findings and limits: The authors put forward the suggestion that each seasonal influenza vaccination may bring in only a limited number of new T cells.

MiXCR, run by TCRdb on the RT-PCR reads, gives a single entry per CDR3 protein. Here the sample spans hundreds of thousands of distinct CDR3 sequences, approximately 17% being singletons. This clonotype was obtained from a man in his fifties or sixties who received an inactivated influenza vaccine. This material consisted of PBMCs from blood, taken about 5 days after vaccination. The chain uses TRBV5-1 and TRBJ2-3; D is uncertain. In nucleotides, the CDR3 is TGCGCCAGCAGCTCCCGGACGGTCGCAGATACGCAGTATTTT. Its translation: CASSSRTVADTQYF.